A single T cell receptor (beta chain) is shown here with its context. The antigen is not known. The data belong to a study of T cell responses to AZD1222 COVID-19 vaccine. Pooled in the analysis were second doses at about 4 or about 12 weeks. Profiling relied on immunoSEQ multiplex PCR, and the TCRdb table lists in-frame clones only, not all of them. In the table there are more than 120,000 clones, about 82% of which are singletons. Germline V CDR1 and CDR2: WNHNN, SYGVQD (reference sequence). V was pared by 0 bases and J by 7 bases, with 10 bases between. The CDR3 loop spans 14 amino acids. Study observations and caveats: White British ancestry dominated among donors, who included more females, and clonal diversity was possibly underestimated. Targets within unmutated variant regions were reportedly found for nearly half of spike-specific TCRs. No repertoire was sampled before or during the peak T cell response, only after it.

The chain has TRBV10-1 and TRBJ1-3; no clear D. This TCR was sampled from an adult who received the AZD1222 COVID-19 vaccine. Material: peripheral blood, obtained 28 days after the second AZD1222 dose. The CDR3 reads CASSESGSWNTIYF. CDR3 DNA: TGCGCCAGCAGTGAGTCGGGGAGTTGGAACACCATATATTTT.